The 11 T cell receptor beta chains reported below all come from one sample, sequenced in a study of blood T cell repertoires in COVID-19. Here immunoSEQ multiplex PCR was the method, and the copy in TCRdb shows in-frame clones only, minus some. The table records roughly 200,000 clones, more than 75% of them present only once. Sequenced: peripheral blood. These receptors were obtained from a man in his sixties with acute or convalescent COVID-19.

The V gene is TRBV30, the J gene TRBJ1-2; 8 nucleotides align to TRBD1. V was pared by 3 bases and J by 4 bases, with 7 bases of the junction left unmatched. Germline CDR1 reads GTSNPN; CDR2 reads SVGIG (reference sequence). The length of the CDR3 is 14 residues. In nucleotides, the CDR3 is TGTGCCTGGAGGGAAACACAGGGGGGCTATGGCTACACCTTC. Translating it yields CAWRETQGGYGYTF. Full variable domain (rest looked up from reference TRBV30 and TRBJ1-2): SQTIHQWPATLVQPVGSPLSLECTVEGTSNPNLYWYRQAAGRGLQLLFYSVGIGQISSEVPQNLSASRPQDRQFILSSKKLLLSDSGFYLCAWRETQGGYGYTFGSGTRLTVV.

The genes are TRBV7-2 and TRBJ2-7, with 11 positions matching TRBD2. The germline CDR1 and CDR2 sequences are SGHTA and FQGNSA. The trim removed 5 bases at V and 6 bases at J, leaving 6 bases unmatched. The CDR3 sequence is 14 residues long. The CDR3 nucleotides read TGTGCCAGCAGCAAACTAGCGGGGGTGGGCGAGCAGTACTTC. The encoded protein is CASSKLAGVGEQYF.

The J gene is TRBJ1-6, the V gene TRBV7-6; maybe TRBD1 (5 bases). Germline V gene data show CDR1 as SGHVS and CDR2 as FNYEAQ. Trimming cost V 3 bases and J 7 bases, with 16 bases left between them. CDR3 length: 16 amino acids. CDR3 sequence reads: CASSLGGPSANSPLHF. The DNA of the CDR3 is TGTGCCAGCAGCTTGGGGGGACCCTCGGCAAATTCACCCCTCCACTTT.

V usage is TRBV19 and J usage is TRBJ2-3; D uncertain. This CDR3 spans 18 amino acids. V was clipped by 3 bases and J by 0 bases, with 19 bases between them. CDR1 and CDR2 from the germline V gene are LNHDA and SQIVND (reference sequence). In nucleotides, the CDR3 is TGTGCCAGTAGTATTAAATTTGGGCGAGCACCTAGCACAGATACGCAGTATTTT. Its translation: CASSIKFGRAPSTDTQYF.

The rearrangement uses TRBV2 and TRBJ2-5, with TRBD2 identical over 7 bases. The trim removed 8 bases at V and 4 bases at J, leaving 7 bases unmatched. CDR1 is SNHLY, CDR2 FYNNEI, per germline. There are 13 residues in the CDR3. CDR3 amino acids: CASLPPGGETQYF. CDR3 DNA: TGTGCCAGCCTCCCCCCGGGGGGAGAGACCCAGTACTTC.

This clone was seen once. The V call is TRBV15, the J call TRBJ1-4; D is undetermined. From germline, CDR1 is LNHNV and CDR2 YYDKDF (reference sequence). CDR3 length: 17 amino acids. V lost 3 bases to trimming and J lost 0 bases, with 14 bases between them. The CDR3 DNA reads TGTGCCACCAGCAGTGTATTTGTTTCAGCAACTAATGAAAAACTGTTTTTT. Translating gives CATSSVFVSATNEKLFF.

This rearrangement joins TRBV6-5 to TRBJ2-7; 9 nucleotides line up with TRBD2. The CDR3 length is 14 residues. J gave up 0 bases and V 7 bases, and 4 bases lay outside the gene matches. The V gene's germline CDR1 is MNHEY and CDR2 SVGAGI. The CDR3 loop reads CASILAGLSYEQYF. The CDR3 DNA follows: TGTGCCAGCATCCTAGCGGGACTCTCCTACGAGCAGTACTTC.

The genes are TRBV7-8 and TRBJ2-7; maybe TRBD2 (6 bases). Germline-derived CDR1 and CDR2 are SGHVS and FQNEAQ. The CDR3 covers 15 residues. The V end was cut by 4 bases, the J end by 0 bases, with 13 bases between. CDR3 sequence (DNA): TGTGCCAGCAGCTCCTTAGCGGTGAGCTCCTACGAGCAGTACTTC. It specifies CASSSLAVSSYEQYF.

The V gene is TRBV5-1, the J gene TRBJ2-1, with 8 bases matching TRBD1. The V gene's germline CDR1 is SGHRS and CDR2 YFSETQ. V was pared by 3 bases and J by 1 base, with 3 bases of the junction left unmatched. This CDR3 has 15 amino acids. The CDR3 bases are TGCGCCAGCAGCTCGGACAGGGCTTCCTACAATGAGCAGTTCTTC. Translated: CASSSDRASYNEQFF.

The sample holds one count of this clone. V and J are TRBV30 and TRBJ1-2; a weak D match, TRBD1 (6 bases). V shed 3 bases and J shed 0 bases, with 11 bases lying between them. Germline CDR1 is GTSNPN and CDR2 is SVGIG (reference sequence). The CDR3 is 14 residues long. In nucleotides, the CDR3 is TGTGCCTGGAGCAAACAGGGACCTAACTATGGCTACACCTTC. This encodes CAWSKQGPNYGYTF.

This rearrangement joins TRBV6-5 to TRBJ2-3; 10 nucleotides line up with TRBD1. CDR1 is MNHEY and CDR2 is SVGAGI in the germline V gene. The ends lost 4 bases at V and 0 bases at J; junction bases unmatched: 1. The CDR3 consists of 15 residues. CDR3 nucleotides: TGTGCCAGCAGTTGGGACAGGGGTAGCACAGATACGCAGTATTTT. Its protein product is CASSWDRGSTDTQYF.